This TCR beta chain was observed in a study of CD8+CD57+ T cells in acquired aplastic anemia. The wider study: Sorted cells (CD4+ and CD8+) yielded DNA amounts that averaged around 3.5 ug.

Study findings and constraints: Both patients and controls carried the same twenty-nine CD8+ CDR3 sequences.

The CDR3 runs 16 residues. With 7 bases removed from V and 2 bases from J, the gap between germline ends came to 19 bases. Profiling of TCR beta VDJ combinations and CDR3 sequences used genomic DNA as template. TCRdb re-called the reads through MiXCR, storing one row per CDR3 protein. The table shows some 220,000 distinct CDR3 sequences, with 34% occurring only once. This clonotype was seen ten or more times. Its matching antigen is unknown. The chain combines TRBV12-3 or TRBV12-4 with TRBJ2-3; a possible D gene is TRBD2 (5 bases). Sequences were obtained from sorted CD4+, CD8+, or CD8+CD57+ T cells (not recorded which) from PBMCs. The clonotype originates from a human donor in good health, serving as a control. This chain's CDR3 is CASILGLPRPTDTQYF. The CDR3 DNA follows: TGTGCCAGCATCCTAGGACTCCCCCGACCCACAGATACGCAGTATTTT.